This TCR beta chain comes out of a study of blood T cell repertoires in COVID-19. In the study overall: PBMCs, B-cell-depleted T cells, or T cells provided the cDNA or gDNA that made up the material.

Assay used: immunoSEQ multiplex PCR; TCRdb lists only in-frame clones, some missing. The data show 100,000 or so clones, with roughly 92% seen just once and approximately 5.1% held by the top ten. Germline CDR1 SGHNT, CDR2 YENEEA. V lost 2 bases to trimming and J lost 14 bases; unmatched junction nucleotides: 8. The CDR3 has 14 residues. The rearrangement links TRBV11-3 to TRBJ1-6, with 8 bases matching TRBD1. The sample consisted of peripheral blood. The clonotype originates from a man in his 70s with acute or convalescent COVID-19. Here the CDR3 reads CASSLNQGATSLHF. CDR3 DNA: TGTGCCAGCAGCTTAAACCAGGGGGCGACCTCCCTCCACTTT.